Listed below are T cell receptor beta chains from one sample, sequenced in a study of metastatic and nonmetastatic thyroid tumors. TCRdb re-called the PCR reads via MiXCR. The data show roughly 25,000 clones, with about 20% seen just once and about 25% held by the top ten. Material: blood. Receptors originate from a male donor with papillary thyroid cancer or a benign thyroid nodule (not recorded which). Some clones in this sample may be carry-over from other donors' samples. CDR3s include the opening cysteine and the closing phenylalanine or tryptophan. Each record gives: CDR3 protein, CDR3 DNA, D gene, clone size, J gene, V gene. D genes are given only for firm matches. Part of the rows lack a size; the others show once, few, many or a class for expanded clones.

CDR3aa: CARSVFQRTDTQYF
CDR3nt: TGTGCCCGCAGTGTTTTTCAGAGAACAGATACGCAGTATTTT
d_gene: NA
abundance: NA
j_gene: TRBJ2-3
v_gene: TRBV2

CDR3aa: CASSQFGTGVDDEQFF
CDR3nt: TGCGCCAGCAGCCAATTTGGGACAGGGGTTGATGATGAGCAGTTCTTC
d_gene: TRBD1
abundance: many
j_gene: TRBJ2-1
v_gene: TRBV4-1

CDR3aa: CASSQAGMGEQYF
CDR3nt: TGTGCCAGCAGCCAAGCTGGAATGGGCGAGCAGTACTTC
d_gene: NA
abundance: many
j_gene: TRBJ2-7
v_gene: TRBV3-1

CDR3aa: CGSDPSGGDIIEQFF
CDR3nt: TGTGGCAGCGACCCGAGCGGGGGGGACATCATTGAGCAGTTCTTC
d_gene: TRBD2
abundance: NA
j_gene: TRBJ2-1
v_gene: TRBV28

CDR3aa: CASSFAGSSYEQYF
CDR3nt: TGTGCCAGCAGCTTTGCGGGGAGCTCCTACGAGCAGTACTTC
d_gene: NA
abundance: many
j_gene: TRBJ2-7
v_gene: TRBV11-2

CDR3aa: CSVDLINNEQFF
CDR3nt: TGCAGCGTTGATCTTATAAACAATGAGCAGTTCTTC
d_gene: NA
abundance: many
j_gene: TRBJ2-1
v_gene: TRBV29-1

CDR3aa: CASQEWGNYGYTF
CDR3nt: TGTGCCAGTCAAGAGTGGGGGAACTATGGCTACACCTTC
d_gene: NA
abundance: many
j_gene: TRBJ1-2
v_gene: TRBV6-1

CDR3aa: CASSLGETDRGPDNDQFF
CDR3nt: TGTGCCAGCAGCTTAGGGGAAACTGACAGGGGCCCCGACAATGATCAGTTCTTC
d_gene: TRBD1
abundance: NA
j_gene: TRBJ2-1
v_gene: TRBV11-1

CDR3aa: CASSRSDSYNQPQHF
CDR3nt: TGTGCCAGCAGCAGATCGGACAGCTACAATCAGCCCCAGCATTTT
d_gene: NA
abundance: many
j_gene: TRBJ1-5
v_gene: TRBV6-1

CDR3aa: CSASDGNTEAFF
CDR3nt: TGCAGTGCCTCCGACGGGAACACTGAAGCTTTCTTT
d_gene: NA
abundance: many
j_gene: TRBJ1-1
v_gene: TRBV20-1

CDR3aa: CATSGTVTGELFF
CDR3nt: TGTGCCACCAGCGGAACAGTGACCGGGGAGCTGTTTTTT
d_gene: NA
abundance: many
j_gene: TRBJ2-2
v_gene: TRBV15

CDR3aa: CATAGGLHTDTQYF
CDR3nt: TGTGCCACCGCAGGGGGACTACACACAGATACGCAGTATTTT
d_gene: NA
abundance: many
j_gene: TRBJ2-3
v_gene: TRBV6-1

CDR3aa: CASSSRGYSSTDTQYF
CDR3nt: TGTGCCAGCAGCTCCCGGGGGTATTCTAGCACAGATACGCAGTATTTT
d_gene: NA
abundance: NA
j_gene: TRBJ2-3
v_gene: TRBV5-4

CDR3aa: CSARASGTGRYGYTF
CDR3nt: TGCAGTGCTAGAGCATCGGGGACAGGGCGCTATGGCTACACCTTC
d_gene: TRBD1
abundance: many
j_gene: TRBJ1-2
v_gene: TRBV20-1